The 15 T cell receptor beta chains listed next were all sequenced from one sample in a study of a mutant IDH1 vaccine in newly diagnosed glioma. The protocol was immunoSEQ multiplex PCR, while the TCRdb copy is restricted to in-frame clones and leaves out a portion. The sample contains about 86,000 clones, 75% to 85% of which appear only once. As to time point: week 23, last vaccination. Every single dose of the vaccine, 300 ug of mutant IDH1 20-mer peptide, came with topical imiquimod. Their specific antigens are unknown. The source was PBMCs, collected from a glioma patient whose treatment included an IDH1 peptide vaccine. The receptors shown here come from a man aged 30-40 years with glioma. Some clones in this sample may be carry-over from other donors' samples.

The V call is TRBV7-8, the J call TRBJ1-2; D might be TRBD1 (6 bases). This CDR3 has 15 amino acids. The V and J ends lost 1 base and 0 bases respectively, with 9 bases between them. CDR1 and CDR2 from the germline V gene are SGHVS and FQNEAQ. CDR3 coding DNA: TGTGCCAGCAGCTTAGGGGGACATACTAACTATGGCTACACCTTC. Protein: CASSLGGHTNYGYTF.

This clone has a single count. The chain links TRBV7-9 to TRBJ2-3, with 10 nucleotides matching TRBD2. The CDR3 spans 16 residues. Germline CDR1 SEHNR, CDR2 FQNEAQ (reference sequence). V gave up 5 bases and J gave up 2 bases; unmatched junction bases: 7. CDR3 nucleotides: TGTGCCAGCAGCCCGACTAGCGGGTACCACACAGATACGCAGTATTTT. Translation gives CASSPTSGYHTDTQYF.

The chain recombines TRBV9 with TRBJ2-2; no firm D call. This CDR3 region has 14 residues. Between the trimmed V and J ends, which lost 0 bases and 4 bases, there was a span of 7 bases. Per the germline V gene, CDR1 is SGDLS and CDR2 is YYNGEE. The CDR3 is CASSVDPSTGELFF. The CDR3 coding sequence is TGTGCCAGCAGCGTAGACCCGTCCACCGGGGAGCTGTTTTTT.

The V and J genes are TRBV30 and TRBJ1-5; 11 nucleotides agree with TRBD1. The CDR3 has 15 amino acids. V trimming: 0 bases; J trimming: 7 bases; junction bases outside the gene matches: 5. CDR1 is GTSNPN and CDR2 is SVGIG in the germline V gene (reference sequence). The CDR3 here is CAWSVRDRGWQPQHF. CDR3 bases: TGTGCCTGGAGTGTACGGGACAGGGGGTGGCAGCCCCAGCATTTT.

The chain links TRBV21-1 to TRBJ1-4. TRBV21-1 is a recognized pseudogene. This CDR3 comprises 12 residues. In DNA, the CDR3 is TGTGCCAGCAGCCCCACCGGGGGAAAAACTGTTTTT. Its translation is CASSPTGGKTVF.

In its sample, this clone was seen a few times. The gene calls are TRBV29-1 and TRBJ1-5; D is ambiguous. The CDR3 loop spans 12 amino acids. The germline CDR1 and CDR2 sequences are SQVTM and ANQGSEA. V was cut by 3 bases and J by 0 bases, with 3 bases left in between. CDR3 coding DNA: TGCAGCGTTGAGGATAGCAATCAGCCCCAGCATTTT. Encoded protein: CSVEDSNQPQHF.

This chain links TRBV18 with TRBJ1-5; TRBD1 agrees at 8 bases. In germline, CDR1 is KGHSH, CDR2 LQKENI. V shed 3 bases, J shed 2 bases, and the junction held 6 bases outside the gene matches. CDR3 length equals 16 residues. CDR3 DNA sequence: TGTGCCAGCTCACCGTCCGGGACAGGACGCAATCAGCCCCAGCATTTT. It encodes CASSPSGTGRNQPQHF.

This rearrangement joins TRBV27 to TRBJ2-1; D is perhaps TRBD1 (5 bases). Looked up from germline, CDR1 is MNHEY and CDR2 is SMNVEV (reference sequence). The CDR3 contains 13 residues. The V end was cut by 7 bases, the J end by 4 bases, with 11 bases between. CDR3 bases: TGTGCCAGCACTAAACAGGAATACAATGAGCAGTTCTTC. It is translated as CASTKQEYNEQFF.

This chain joins TRBV30 and TRBJ2-3; tentatively, D is TRBD2 (6 bases). Germline loops: CDR1 GTSNPN, CDR2 SVGIG (reference sequence). The CDR3 has 15 amino acids. Trimming stripped 4 bases from V and 2 bases from J, with 16 bases between. In nucleotides, the CDR3 is TGTGCCTGGACAGGTAGCGGATTTATCACAGATACGCAGTATTTT. Translating gives CAWTGSGFITDTQYF.

V and J are TRBV19 and TRBJ2-5, with D possibly being TRBD1 or TRBD2 (6 bases each). The CDR3 contains 12 residues. The germline V and J ends were trimmed by 6 bases and 4 bases, with 9 bases remaining between them. Germline V gives CDR1 LNHDA, CDR2 SQIVND (reference sequence). CDR3 region: CASSGGGETQYF. The CDR3, as DNA: TGTGCCAGTAGCGGGGGCGGAGAGACCCAGTACTTC.

The genes are TRBV28 and TRBJ2-5, with D perhaps assigned TRBD1 or TRBD2 (5 bases each). Germline CDR1 reads MDHEN; CDR2 reads SYDVKM. V lost 3 bases to trimming and J lost 3 bases, with 8 bases between them. The CDR3 has 13 amino acids. Here the CDR3 DNA reads TGTGCCAGCAGTTTGGGGGTAGAAGAGACCCAGTACTTC. Translation gives CASSLGVEETQYF.

This sequence joins TRBV28 and TRBJ1-1; 7 positions agree with TRBD1. Germline V gene sequence: CDR1 MDHEN, CDR2 SYDVKM. Unmatched junction bases numbered 2, after V lost 8 bases and J lost 2 bases. The CDR3 has 12 residues. This CDR3 is CASDRVNTEAFF. The CDR3 DNA sequence: TGTGCCAGCGACAGGGTTAACACTGAAGCTTTCTTT.

This rearrangement joins TRBV28 to TRBJ1-2; TRBD1 is a possible D gene (6 bases). Trimming stripped 4 bases from V and 3 bases from J, with 12 bases between. Germline lookup yields CDR1 MDHEN and CDR2 SYDVKM. The CDR3 loop spans 14 amino acids. The CDR3, as DNA: TGTGCCAGCAGTTCAGGAGGACAGTACTATGGCTACACCTTC. Its protein product is CASSSGGQYYGYTF.

The chain links TRBV4-3 to TRBJ2-6; perhaps TRBD2 as D (6 bases). Looked up from germline, CDR1 is LGHNA and CDR2 is YSLEER. The CDR3 is 15 amino acids. V was clipped by 1 base and J by 2 bases, with 6 bases between them. The CDR3 is CASSQAGAGANVLTF. The CDR3 region has the DNA TGCGCCAGCAGCCAAGCGGGGGCTGGGGCCAACGTCCTGACTTTC.

V and J are TRBV6-5 and TRBJ2-7; D is unresolved. The V gene's germline CDR1 is MNHEY and CDR2 SVGAGI. V was clipped by 0 bases and J by 0 bases, with 9 bases between them. CDR3 size: 15 residues. CDR3 residues: CASSYSLSGSYEQYF. The CDR3 nucleotides are TGTGCCAGCAGTTACTCGCTCTCGGGCTCCTACGAGCAGTACTTC.